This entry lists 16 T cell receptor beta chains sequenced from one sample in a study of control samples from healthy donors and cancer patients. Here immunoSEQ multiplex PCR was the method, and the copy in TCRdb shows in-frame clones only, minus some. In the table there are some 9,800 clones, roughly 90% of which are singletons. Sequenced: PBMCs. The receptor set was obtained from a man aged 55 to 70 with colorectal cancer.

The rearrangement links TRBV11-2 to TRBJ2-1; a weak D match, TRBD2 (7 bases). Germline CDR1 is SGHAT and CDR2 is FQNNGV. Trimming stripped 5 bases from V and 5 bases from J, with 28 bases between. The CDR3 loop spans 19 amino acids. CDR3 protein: CASSPQGPGYGGLNNEQFF. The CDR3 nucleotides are TGTGCCAGCAGCCCGCAAGGACCGGGGTACGGGGGGCTTAACAATGAGCAGTTCTTC.

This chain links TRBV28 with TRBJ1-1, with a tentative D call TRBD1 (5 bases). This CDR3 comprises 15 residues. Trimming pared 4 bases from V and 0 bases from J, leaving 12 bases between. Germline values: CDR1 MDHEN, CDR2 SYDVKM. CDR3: CASSSRGTVNTEAFF. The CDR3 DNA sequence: TGTGCCAGCAGTTCCCGCGGGACCGTGAACACTGAAGCTTTCTTT.

CDR3 nucleotides: TGTGCCAGCACCCTAGGGGGCCTCGGCTACACCTTC. Its protein product is CASTLGGLGYTF. The chain combines TRBV6-5 with TRBJ1-2, with 7 bases that match TRBD1. This CDR3 is built from 12 residues. The trim removed 7 bases at V and 8 bases at J, leaving 7 bases unmatched. Germline assignment: CDR1 MNHEY and CDR2 SVGAGI.

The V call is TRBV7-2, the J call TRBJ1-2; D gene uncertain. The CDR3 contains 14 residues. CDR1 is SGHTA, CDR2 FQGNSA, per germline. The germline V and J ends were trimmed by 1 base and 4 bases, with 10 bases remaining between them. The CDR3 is CASSLVTQAYGYTF. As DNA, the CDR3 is TGTGCCAGCAGCTTAGTAACCCAAGCCTATGGCTACACCTTC.

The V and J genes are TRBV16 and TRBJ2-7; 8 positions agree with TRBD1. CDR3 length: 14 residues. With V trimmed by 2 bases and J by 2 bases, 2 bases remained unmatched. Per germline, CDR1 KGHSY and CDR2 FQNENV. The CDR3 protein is CASSQGTGAYEQYF. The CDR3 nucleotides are TGTGCCAGCAGCCAAGGGACAGGCGCCTACGAGCAGTACTTC.

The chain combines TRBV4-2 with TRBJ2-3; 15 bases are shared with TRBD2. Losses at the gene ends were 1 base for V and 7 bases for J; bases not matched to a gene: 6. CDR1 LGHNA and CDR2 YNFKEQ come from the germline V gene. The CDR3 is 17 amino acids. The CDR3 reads CASSQVRTSGGDHTQYF. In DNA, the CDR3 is TGTGCCAGCAGCCAAGTCCGGACTAGCGGGGGGGATCATACGCAGTATTTT.

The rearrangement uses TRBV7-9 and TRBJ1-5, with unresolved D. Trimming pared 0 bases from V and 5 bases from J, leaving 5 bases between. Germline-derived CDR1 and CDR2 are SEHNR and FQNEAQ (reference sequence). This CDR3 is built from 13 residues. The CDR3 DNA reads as TGTGCCAGCAGCTTAGCGAGCGATCAGCCCCAGCATTTT. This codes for CASSLASDQPQHF. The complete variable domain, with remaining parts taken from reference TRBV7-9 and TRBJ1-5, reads DTGVSQNPRHKITKRGQNVTFRCDPISEHNRLYWYRQTLGQGPEFLTYFQNEAQLEKSRLLSDRFSAERPKGSFSTLEIQRTEQGDSAMYLCASSLASDQPQHFGDGTRLSIL.

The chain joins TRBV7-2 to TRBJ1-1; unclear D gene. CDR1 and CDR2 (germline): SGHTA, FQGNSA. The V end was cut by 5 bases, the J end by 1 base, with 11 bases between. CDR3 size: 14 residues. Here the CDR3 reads CASSTQLRNTEAFF. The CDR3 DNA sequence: TGTGCCAGCAGCACCCAACTGAGGAACACTGAAGCTTTCTTT.

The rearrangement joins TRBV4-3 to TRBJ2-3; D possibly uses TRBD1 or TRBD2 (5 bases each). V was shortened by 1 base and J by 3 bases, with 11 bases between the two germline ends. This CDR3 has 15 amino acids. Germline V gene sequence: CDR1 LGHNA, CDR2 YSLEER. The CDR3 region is CASSQGGSWTDTQYF. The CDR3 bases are TGCGCCAGCAGCCAAGGGGGGAGCTGGACAGATACGCAGTATTTT.

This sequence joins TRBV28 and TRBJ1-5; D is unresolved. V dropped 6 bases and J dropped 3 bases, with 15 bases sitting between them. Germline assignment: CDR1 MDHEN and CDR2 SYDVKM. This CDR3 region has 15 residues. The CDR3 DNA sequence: TGTGCCAGCAGCTGGGGAACGGGATACAATCAGCCCCAGCATTTT. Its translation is CASSWGTGYNQPQHF.

CDR3 DNA: TGTGCCAGTAGCGGGACTTTCAAGGCCTATAATTCACCCCTCCACTTT. It is translated as CASSGTFKAYNSPLHF. The rearrangement links TRBV19 to TRBJ1-6; possible D gene TRBD1, 5 bases. There are 16 residues in the CDR3. Germline values: CDR1 LNHDA, CDR2 SQIVND (reference sequence). Trimming removed 6 bases at V and 2 bases at J, with 14 bases between. The variable domain in full, with the rest retrieved from reference TRBV19 and TRBJ1-6, is DGGITQSPKYLFRKEGQNVTLSCEQNLNHDAMYWYRQDPGQGLRLIYYSQIVNDFQKGDIAEGYSVSREKKESFPLTVTSAQKNPTAFYLCASSGTFKAYNSPLHFGNGTRLTVT.

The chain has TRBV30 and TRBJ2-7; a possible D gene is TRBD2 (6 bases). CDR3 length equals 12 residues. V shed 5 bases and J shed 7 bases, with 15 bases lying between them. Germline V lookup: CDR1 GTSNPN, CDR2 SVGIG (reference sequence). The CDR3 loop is CAWGRQPVEQYF. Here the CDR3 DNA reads TGTGCCTGGGGGAGGCAGCCGGTAGAGCAGTACTTC. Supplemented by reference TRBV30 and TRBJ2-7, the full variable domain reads SQTIHQWPATLVQPVGSPLSLECTVEGTSNPNLYWYRQAAGRGLQLLFYSVGIGQISSEVPQNLSASRPQDRQFILSSKKLLLSDSGFYLCAWGRQPVEQYFGPGTRLTVT.

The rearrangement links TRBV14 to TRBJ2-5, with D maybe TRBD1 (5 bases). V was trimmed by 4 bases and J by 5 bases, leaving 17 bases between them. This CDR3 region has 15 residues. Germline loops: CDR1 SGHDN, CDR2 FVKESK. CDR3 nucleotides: TGTGCCAGCAGCCCATCCGACAGTTTTGTTGAGACCCAGTACTTC. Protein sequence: CASSPSDSFVETQYF.

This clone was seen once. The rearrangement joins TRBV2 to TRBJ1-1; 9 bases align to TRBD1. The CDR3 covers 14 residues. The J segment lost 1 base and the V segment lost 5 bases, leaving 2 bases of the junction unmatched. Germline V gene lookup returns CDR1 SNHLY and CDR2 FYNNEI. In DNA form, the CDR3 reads TGTGCCAGCAGTAAGACAGGGGGGAACACTGAAGCTTTCTTT. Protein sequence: CASSKTGGNTEAFF.

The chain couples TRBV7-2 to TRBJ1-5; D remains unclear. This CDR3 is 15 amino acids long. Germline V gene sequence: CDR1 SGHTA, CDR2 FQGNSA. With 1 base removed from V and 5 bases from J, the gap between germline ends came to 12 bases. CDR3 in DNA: TGTGCCAGCAGCTTAGTCCGAGGCCCGGATCAGCCCCAGCATTTT. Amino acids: CASSLVRGPDQPQHF.

The CDR3 reads CAWSAMGGRAPTGELFF. The CDR3 bases are TGTGCCTGGAGTGCGATGGGGGGACGCGCCCCCACCGGGGAGCTGTTTTTT. J is TRBJ2-2 and V is TRBV30, with a weak D call TRBD2 (6 bases). Germline assignment: CDR1 GTSNPN and CDR2 SVGIG (reference sequence). Between the trimmed V and J ends, which lost 1 base and 4 bases, there was a span of 19 bases. The CDR3 has 17 amino acids.